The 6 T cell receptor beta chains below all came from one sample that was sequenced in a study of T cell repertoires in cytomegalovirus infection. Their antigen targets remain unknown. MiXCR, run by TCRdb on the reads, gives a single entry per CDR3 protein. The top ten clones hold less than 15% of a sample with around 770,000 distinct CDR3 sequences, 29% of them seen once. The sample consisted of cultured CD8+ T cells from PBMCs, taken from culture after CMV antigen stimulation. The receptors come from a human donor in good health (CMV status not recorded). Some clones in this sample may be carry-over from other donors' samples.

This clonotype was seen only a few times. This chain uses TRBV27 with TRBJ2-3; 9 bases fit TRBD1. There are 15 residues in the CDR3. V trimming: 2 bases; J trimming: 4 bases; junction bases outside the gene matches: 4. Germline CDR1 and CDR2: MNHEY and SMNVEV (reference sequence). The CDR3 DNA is TGTGCCAGCAGTTTAGGGACAGGGTATGCAGATACGCAGTATTTT. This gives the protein CASSLGTGYADTQYF.

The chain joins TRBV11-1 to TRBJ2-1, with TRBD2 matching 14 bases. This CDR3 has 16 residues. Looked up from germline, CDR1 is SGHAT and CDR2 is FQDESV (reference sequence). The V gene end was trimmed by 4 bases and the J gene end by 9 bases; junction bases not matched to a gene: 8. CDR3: CASSSLTSGGAPEQFF. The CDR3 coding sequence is TGTGCCAGCAGCTCCTTGACTAGCGGGGGGGCCCCTGAGCAGTTCTTC.

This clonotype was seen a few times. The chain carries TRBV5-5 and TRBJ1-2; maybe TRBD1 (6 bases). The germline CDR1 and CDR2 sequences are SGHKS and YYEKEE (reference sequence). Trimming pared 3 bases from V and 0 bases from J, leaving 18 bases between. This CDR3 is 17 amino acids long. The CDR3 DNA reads TGTGCCAGCAGCTACCTCCCCCAGGGGTCACCTAACTATGGCTACACCTTC. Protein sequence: CASSYLPQGSPNYGYTF. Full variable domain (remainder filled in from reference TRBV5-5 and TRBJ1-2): DAGVTQSPTHLIKTRGQQVTLRCSPISGHKSVSWYQQVLGQGPQFIFQYYEKEERGRGNFPDRFSARQFPNYSSELNVNALLLGDSALYLCASSYLPQGSPNYGYTFGSGTRLTVV.

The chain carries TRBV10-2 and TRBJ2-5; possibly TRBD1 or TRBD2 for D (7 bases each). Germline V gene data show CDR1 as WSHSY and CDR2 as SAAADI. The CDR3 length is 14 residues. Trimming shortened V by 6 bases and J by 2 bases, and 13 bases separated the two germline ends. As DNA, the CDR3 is TGCGCCAGCAGACTCAGGGGGGGACAAGAGACCCAGTACTTC. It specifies CASRLRGGQETQYF.

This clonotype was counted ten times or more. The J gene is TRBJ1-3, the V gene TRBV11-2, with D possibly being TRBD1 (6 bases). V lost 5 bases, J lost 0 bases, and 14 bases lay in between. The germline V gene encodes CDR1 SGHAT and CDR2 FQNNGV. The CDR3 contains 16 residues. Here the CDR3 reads CASSPTGPSSGNTIYF. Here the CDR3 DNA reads TGTGCCAGCAGCCCCACAGGGCCCTCCTCTGGAAACACCATATATTTT.

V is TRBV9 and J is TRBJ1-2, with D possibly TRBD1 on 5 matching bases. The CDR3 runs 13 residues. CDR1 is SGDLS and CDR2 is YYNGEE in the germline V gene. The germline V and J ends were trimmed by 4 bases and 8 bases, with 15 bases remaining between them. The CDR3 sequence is CASSPGGGVGYTF. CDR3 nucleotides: TGTGCCAGCAGCCCTGGCGGGGGGGTCGGCTACACCTTC.